This is a list of T cell receptor beta chains from one sample in a study of blood T cell repertoires in COVID-19. Sequencing was performed with immunoSEQ multiplex PCR; in TCRdb, only in-frame clones are kept and a portion is missing. Here the sample spans almost 250,000 clones, about 89% being singletons. Sequenced sample: PBMCs or T cells enriched from blood (not recorded which). These receptors were obtained from a woman in her twenties or thirties who had recovered from COVID-19. The CDR3 runs from the conserved cysteine through the conserved F or W. The D gene is left open where the match is weak. The listing skips clone size in some rows; elsewhere it reads once, few, many or a size class.

V,D,size,J,CDR3,DNA
TRBV10-3,TRBD1,NA,TRBJ1-1,CAISESPGGASGLTEAFF,TGTGCCATCAGTGAGTCACCAGGGGGAGCTTCAGGCCTCACTGAAGCTTTCTTT
TRBV4-1,TRBD1,NA,TRBJ1-1,CASSHVTGEAFF,TGCGCCAGCAGCCATGTGACAGGGGAAGCTTTCTTT
TRBV4-2,TRBD2,NA,TRBJ2-3,CASSREELATDTQYF,TGTGCCAGCAGCCGAGAGGAACTAGCGACAGATACGCAGTATTTT
TRBV5-1,NA,NA,TRBJ2-2,CASSLNGQGNTGELFF,TGCGCCAGCAGCTTGAATGGTCAGGGGAACACCGGGGAGCTGTTTTTT
TRBV11-2,TRBD1,NA,TRBJ2-7,CASRTTGGEQYF,TGTGCCAGCAGGACAACAGGGGGCGAGCAGTACTTC
TRBV7-2,NA,NA,TRBJ1-2,CASSLGISSPYGYTF,TGTGCCAGCAGCTTAGGCATTAGCTCACCTTATGGCTACACCTTC
TRBV10-2,TRBD1,NA,TRBJ1-4,CASRRQGYSTNEKLFF,TGCGCCAGCAGGAGACAGGGTTACTCAACTAATGAAAAACTGTTTTTT
TRBV10-3,TRBD2,NA,TRBJ2-1,CAISESTSGGDYNEQFF,TGTGCCATCAGTGAGTCGACTAGCGGAGGGGACTACAATGAGCAGTTCTTC
TRBV12-3/TRBV12-4,NA,NA,TRBJ1-2,CASSRGEVGYTF,TGTGCCAGCAGCCGAGGGGAGGTAGGGTACACCTTC
TRBV27,NA,NA,TRBJ1-1,CASSTPQGRGAFF,TGTGCCAGCAGTACGCCCCAGGGGAGGGGAGCTTTCTTT
TRBV27,TRBD2,NA,TRBJ2-5,CASSPVGLADQETQYF,TGTGCCAGCAGTCCAGTGGGACTAGCGGACCAAGAGACCCAGTACTTC
TRBV29-1,NA,NA,TRBJ2-6,CSAQGSGANVLTF,TGCAGCGCGCAGGGTTCTGGGGCCAACGTCCTGACTTTC
TRBV27,NA,few,TRBJ2-4,CASSLFRERDNIQYF,TGTGCCAGCAGTTTATTCCGGGAAAGAGACAACATTCAGTACTTC
TRBV15,TRBD1,NA,TRBJ2-7,CATSRDTTGWAYEQYF,TGTGCCACCAGCAGAGATACGACAGGGTGGGCCTACGAGCAGTACTTC
TRBV30,NA,NA,TRBJ2-5,CAWSTMRGSLETQYF,TGTGCCTGGAGCACTATGCGGGGTAGCTTGGAGACCCAGTACTTC
TRBV20-1,NA,NA,TRBJ1-2,CSASRQANDGYTF,TGCAGTGCTAGTCGGCAGGCCAACGATGGCTACACCTTC
TRBV27,TRBD1,NA,TRBJ2-1,CASSPWAGGFNEQFF,TGTGCCAGCAGTCCCTGGGCAGGGGGATTCAATGAGCAGTTCTTC
TRBV21-1,NA,NA,TRBJ1-5,CASTRTGLCQPQHF,TGTGCCAGCACCCGAACGGGATTATGTCAGCCCCAGCATTTT
TRBV7-9,TRBD1,NA,TRBJ1-1,CASTRDRESVEAFF,TGTGCCAGCACCCGGGACAGGGAAAGTGTCGAAGCTTTCTTT
TRBV30,NA,NA,TRBJ1-1,CAWNHAWPLNTEAFF,TGTGCCTGGAACCATGCCTGGCCCCTGAACACTGAAGCTTTCTTT
TRBV19,TRBD2,many,TRBJ2-7,CASSIGLAGDSNEQYF,TGTGCCAGTAGTATAGGACTAGCGGGAGACTCCAACGAGCAGTACTTC
TRBV7-2,NA,NA,TRBJ2-1,CASSLDYVNNEQFF,TGTGCCAGCAGCCTGGACTACGTCAACAATGAGCAGTTCTTC
TRBV11-2,NA,NA,TRBJ2-1,CASSLRGADYNEQFF,TGTGCCAGCAGCTTACGTGGGGCGGATTACAATGAGCAGTTCTTC
TRBV18,NA,NA,TRBJ1-4,CASSPPGGLKNEKLFF,TGTGCCAGCTCACCACCCGGGGGATTAAAGAATGAAAAACTGTTTTTT
TRBV28,TRBD2,NA,TRBJ2-1,CASSSTGLAGQEQFF,TGTGCCAGCAGTTCGACGGGACTAGCGGGCCAAGAGCAGTTCTTC
TRBV7-9,TRBD1,NA,TRBJ2-4,CASSAQGAGDIQYF,TGTGCCAGCAGCGCACAGGGGGCTGGGGACATTCAGTACTTC
TRBV7-8,NA,NA,TRBJ2-7,CASSFLSPTYEQYF,TGTGCCAGCAGCTTCCTGAGTCCCACCTACGAGCAGTACTTC
TRBV28,TRBD1,NA,TRBJ1-5,CASFTGGSNQPQHF,TGTGCCAGCTTCACAGGGGGAAGCAATCAGCCCCAGCATTTT
TRBV28,TRBD1,NA,TRBJ2-4,CASSPPGLGQEEF,TGTGCCAGCAGTCCCCCTGGGTTGGGACAGGAAGAGTTC
TRBV29-1,NA,NA,TRBJ1-1,CSAGTSYTEAFF,TGCAGCGCTGGGACATCCTATACTGAAGCTTTCTTT
TRBV5-1,NA,few,TRBJ2-7,CASSPVWFDEQYF,TGCGCCAGCAGCCCAGTTTGGTTCGACGAGCAGTACTTC
TRBV19,NA,NA,TRBJ1-2,CASSITLPPKGYGYTF,TGTGCCAGTAGTATAACTCTACCCCCCAAGGGGTATGGCTACACCTTC
TRBV4-2,NA,NA,TRBJ1-1,CASQRAGGDTEAFF,TGTGCCAGCCAACGCGCGGGGGGGGACACTGAAGCTTTCTTT
TRBV7-2,NA,once,TRBJ2-7,CASSQRDSRHGQYF,TGTGCCAGCAGCCAACGGGACTCCCGACACGGGCAGTACTTC
TRBV18,NA,NA,TRBJ1-1,CASSPSPVRGSTEAFF,TGTGCCAGCTCACCATCGCCGGTGCGGGGGTCCACTGAAGCTTTCTTT
TRBV28,NA,NA,TRBJ1-2,CASSFPAPNYGYTF,TGTGCCAGCAGTTTCCCAGCGCCTAACTATGGCTACACCTTC
TRBV5-1,TRBD1,NA,TRBJ1-1,CASSSTGGLYTEAFF,TGCGCCAGCAGCTCCACAGGGGGTCTATACACTGAAGCTTTCTTT
TRBV24-1,TRBD2,NA,TRBJ2-1,CATSDSGLAGFGGNEQFF,TGTGCCACCAGTGATTCGGGACTAGCGGGATTCGGGGGCAATGAGCAGTTCTTC
TRBV28,NA,NA,TRBJ2-5,CASSLTALETQYF,TGTGCCAGCAGTTTAACAGCTTTGGAGACCCAGTACTTC
TRBV25-1,NA,NA,TRBJ1-1,CASTVRGTEAFF,TGTGCCAGCACGGTACGCGGCACTGAAGCTTTCTTT
TRBV2,NA,NA,TRBJ2-1,CASSGLARGEQFF,TGTGCCAGCAGTGGGCTAGCGCGGGGTGAGCAGTTCTTC
TRBV27,TRBD2,NA,TRBJ2-3,CASIPRGLAGPNTQYF,TGTGCCAGCATCCCCCGGGGACTAGCGGGACCAAATACGCAGTATTTT
TRBV5-4,TRBD2,NA,TRBJ2-5,CASSLVAGDETQYF,TGTGCCAGCAGCTTGGTTGCGGGAGACGAGACCCAGTACTTC
TRBV19,TRBD2,NA,TRBJ2-7,CATRTSGRGSYEQYF,TGTGCCACCCGAACTAGCGGGAGGGGCTCCTACGAGCAGTACTTC
TRBV2,NA,NA,TRBJ1-5,CASTQGYGNQPQHF,TGTGCCAGCACTCAGGGGTATGGCAATCAGCCCCAGCATTTT
TRBV28,NA,once,TRBJ2-7,CASSGAGSGYEQYF,TGTGCCAGCAGTGGTGCGGGATCGGGCTACGAGCAGTACTTC
TRBV12-5,NA,NA,TRBJ2-1,CASGPPFRDEQFF,TGTGCTAGTGGTCCGCCGTTTCGGGATGAGCAGTTCTTC
TRBV18,NA,NA,TRBJ1-2,CASSPVTGGGYGYTF,TGTGCCAGCTCACCAGTCACGGGGGGCGGCTATGGCTACACCTTC
TRBV19,NA,NA,TRBJ2-1,CASSIAGYNEQFF,TGTGCCAGTAGTATAGCAGGGTACAATGAGCAGTTCTTC
TRBV19,NA,NA,TRBJ1-1,CASSIGGISTEAFF,TGTGCCAGTAGTATAGGGGGCATCTCAACTGAAGCTTTCTTT
TRBV2,TRBD1,NA,TRBJ1-2,CASSEYRRGRNYGYTF,TGTGCCAGCAGTGAATATCGCAGGGGGCGTAACTATGGCTACACCTTC
TRBV19,TRBD1,NA,TRBJ2-5,CASRETGEETQYF,TGTGCCAGTAGGGAAACAGGGGAAGAGACCCAGTACTTC
TRBV7-9,NA,NA,TRBJ2-1,CASSRVPNEQFF,TGTGCCAGCAGCCGAGTCCCCAATGAGCAGTTCTTC